These 13 T cell receptor beta chains originate from one sample sequenced in a study of cytomegalovirus exposure and HLA in healthy donors. The PCR was carried out with 60 Vbeta primers and 13 Jbeta primers. Using immunoSEQ multiplex PCR, the repertoire was profiled, and TCRdb retains in-frame clones only, with some absent. The sample lists over 95,000 clones; 60% to 85% were seen once. The sequenced material came from PBMCs. The receptors were sampled from a female donor in good health and CMV-seronegative.

This clone has more than one count but fewer than ten. The chain joins TRBV6-5 to TRBJ1-5; D remains unclear. CDR3 length: 15 residues. Trimming stripped 0 bases from V and 6 bases from J, with 12 bases between. Germline CDR1 MNHEY, CDR2 SVGAGI. CDR3 sequence reads: CASSYSRREGQPQHF. The DNA of the CDR3 is TGTGCCAGCAGTTACTCGAGGAGGGAGGGTCAGCCCCAGCATTTT.

The chain recombines TRBV18 with TRBJ2-3; the D gene is possibly TRBD2 (6 bases). V dropped 0 bases and J dropped 2 bases, with 15 bases sitting between them. Germline lookup yields CDR1 KGHSH and CDR2 LQKENI. This CDR3 contains 17 residues. CDR3: CASSPPGGSAYTDTQYF. The CDR3 DNA sequence: TGTGCCAGCTCACCACCGGGGGGTTCGGCCTACACAGATACGCAGTATTTT.

The chain is built from TRBV16 and TRBJ1-1; D is uncertain. The CDR3 sequence is 14 residues long. The germline V and J ends were trimmed by 4 bases and 1 base, with 10 bases remaining between them. Looked up from germline, CDR1 is KGHSY and CDR2 is FQNENV. The CDR3 here is CASSLRSGNTEAFF. Written as DNA, the CDR3 is TGTGCCAGCAGCCTGCGGTCGGGGAACACTGAAGCTTTCTTT.

This clone has a single count. The chain joins TRBV19 to TRBJ2-3; TRBD2 matches at 9 bases. J gave up 3 bases and V 3 bases, and 10 bases lay outside the gene matches. This CDR3 has 17 amino acids. Per the germline V gene, CDR1 is LNHDA and CDR2 is SQIVND (reference sequence). CDR3 amino acids: CASSIGRGGRNTDTQYF. CDR3 DNA sequence: TGTGCCAGTAGTATTGGGCGGGGGGGCCGAAATACAGATACGCAGTATTTT. Drawing the rest from reference TRBV19 and TRBJ2-3, the complete variable domain is DGGITQSPKYLFRKEGQNVTLSCEQNLNHDAMYWYRQDPGQGLRLIYYSQIVNDFQKGDIAEGYSVSREKKESFPLTVTSAQKNPTAFYLCASSIGRGGRNTDTQYFGPGTRLTVL.

V usage is TRBV30 and J usage is TRBJ1-1; D is unresolved. The V end was cut by 7 bases, the J end by 3 bases, with 15 bases between. The CDR3 runs to 13 residues. CDR1 is GTSNPN, CDR2 SVGIG, per germline (reference sequence). CDR3 amino acids: CALSGEEDTEAFF. As DNA, the CDR3 is TGTGCCTTATCTGGGGAGGAAGACACTGAAGCTTTCTTT.

The chain combines TRBV18 with TRBJ1-2; the D gene is possibly TRBD1 (5 bases). CDR3 length: 15 amino acids. CDR1 and CDR2 (germline): KGHSH, LQKENI. Trimming stripped 0 bases from V and 6 bases from J, with 14 bases between. The CDR3 region has the DNA TGTGCCAGCTCACCACCCGGGCGGCCGGGGGATGGCTACACCTTC. This gives the protein CASSPPGRPGDGYTF.

This chain connects TRBV7-8 to TRBJ2-1; 14 bases are a match to TRBD2. CDR1 and CDR2 from the germline V gene are SGHVS and FQNEAQ. The trim removed 5 bases at V and 4 bases at J, leaving 7 bases unmatched. The CDR3 contains 17 residues. The CDR3 nucleotides read TGTGCCAGCAGCCTCGGACTAGCGGGGGGTGTATACAATGAGCAGTTCTTC. It is translated as CASSLGLAGGVYNEQFF.

The chain joins TRBV9 to TRBJ2-1; TRBD2 might be the D (6 bases). Germline V gene sequence: CDR1 SGDLS, CDR2 YYNGEE. The CDR3 is 16 residues long. V was pared by 4 bases and J by 0 bases, with 14 bases between. The CDR3 sequence: CASSLGAGTSYNEQFF. The CDR3 nucleotides read TGTGCCAGCAGCCTGGGAGCGGGTACCTCCTACAATGAGCAGTTCTTC.

This clone was found a few times. The V and J genes are TRBV10-1 and TRBJ1-1, with D perhaps matching TRBD1 (5 bases). Trimming cost V 4 bases and J 10 bases, with 16 bases left between them. Germline V gene lookup returns CDR1 WNHNN and CDR2 SYGVQD (reference sequence). This CDR3 region has 13 residues. CDR3 protein: CASSVGDNLVAFF. CDR3 bases: TGCGCCAGCAGTGTAGGGGATAATTTAGTAGCTTTCTTT.

DNA for the CDR3: TGCAGCGTTGAAGCGAATGCGGGAAAAGGAACCTTCCGCGGCACCGGGGAGCTGTTTTTT. It translates to CSVEANAGKGTFRGTGELFF. The rearrangement uses TRBV29-1 and TRBJ2-2, with D possibly being TRBD2 (6 bases). Germline V gives CDR1 SQVTM, CDR2 ANQGSEA. This CDR3 has 20 residues. V shed 1 base and J shed 4 bases, with 28 bases lying between them.

The chain's CDR3 is CAISEMAGVGTDTQYF. The CDR3 nucleotides are TGTGCCATCAGTGAAATGGCGGGGGTTGGCACAGATACGCAGTATTTT. The chain combines TRBV10-3 with TRBJ2-3; 7 bases align to TRBD2. The trim removed 3 bases at V and 1 base at J, leaving 7 bases unmatched. Germline V gene lookup returns CDR1 ENHRY and CDR2 SYGVKD. The CDR3 runs to 16 residues.

The chain has TRBV29-1 and TRBJ1-1; 11 bases fit TRBD1. This CDR3 spans 14 amino acids. V was pared by 2 bases and J by 6 bases, with 5 bases of the junction left unmatched. Germline CDR1 reads SQVTM; CDR2 reads ANQGSEA. In DNA form, the CDR3 reads TGCAGCGTTGAACGGGACAGGGGGAATCCTGAAGCTTTCTTT. Translated: CSVERDRGNPEAFF.

The rearrangement joins TRBV9 to TRBJ2-1; TRBD2 matches 10 bases. The CDR3 is 18 residues long. The V gene end was trimmed by 0 bases and the J gene end by 6 bases; junction bases not matched to a gene: 12. CDR1 is SGDLS and CDR2 is YYNGEE in the germline V gene. The CDR3 sequence is CASSVGGGLASGGNEQFF. The CDR3 nucleotides are TGTGCCAGCAGCGTAGGAGGCGGGTTGGCTAGCGGGGGCAATGAGCAGTTCTTC.